The present entry profiles one TCR beta chain with its context. The ends lost 6 bases at V and 5 bases at J; junction bases unmatched: 7. Germline CDR1 is ENHRY and CDR2 is SYGVKD. The CDR3 has 14 residues. This record belongs to a study of blood T cell repertoires in COVID-19. Clones were read by immunoSEQ multiplex PCR, and TCRdb kept only the in-frame ones, dropping some. The data show 200,000 or so clones, around 84% seen once. Sequences were obtained from peripheral blood. The source of this sequence is a man between 60 and 75 years old with acute or convalescent COVID-19. The chain carries TRBV10-3 and TRBJ2-5; 9 bases agree with TRBD1. CDR3 nucleotide sequence: TGTGCCATCAGCCCGGGACAGGGAGGGGAGACCCAGTACTTC. Amino acids: CAISPGQGGETQYF.